This T cell receptor (beta chain) was documented in a study of CD8+CD57+ T cells in acquired aplastic anemia. Per germline, CDR1 SGHTA and CDR2 FQGNSA. There are 18 residues in the CDR3. The V and J ends lost 3 bases and 3 bases, in that order; junction bases with no gene match: 9. It was genomic DNA that served as the template for profiling TCR beta VDJ and CDR3. Each CDR3 protein is one row after TCRdb ran MiXCR on the reads. The profile shows approximately 200,000 distinct CDR3 sequences, 50% to 75% of them singletons. The specimen sequenced was sorted CD4+, CD8+, or CD8+CD57+ T cells (not recorded which) from PBMCs. The source of this sequence is a human donor with severe aplastic anemia or a healthy control (not recorded which). The V call is TRBV7-2, the J call TRBJ2-5; 14 bases are shared with TRBD2. This CDR3 reads CASSFLGLAGAGEETQYF. For the CDR3, the DNA is TGTGCCAGCAGCTTCTTGGGACTAGCGGGAGCGGGGGAAGAGACCCAGTACTTC.